This TCR beta chain was sequenced during a study of post-analysis software for immune sequencing data (dated by TCRdb to between 2014 and 2017). Some background on the complete study: Disease courses on record covered relapsing-remitting, secondary progressive and progressive-relapsing multiple sclerosis, though some patients had no subtype annotation. A subset of samples was prepared in parallel using single-end sample barcoding, then pooled and co-amplified after Illumina adapter ligation. The patient repertoires were compared against roughly 12 previously published healthy control repertoires obtained from donors aged roughly 6 to 28 years. Paper-wide results and their limitations: Significantly higher frequencies in patients than in controls were found for roughly 5 TRBV segments, including TRBV5-6, TRBV5-1 and TRBV20-1. The control group was slightly older than the multiple sclerosis patient group. Significantly lower normalized Chao1 diversity was found in multiple sclerosis patients than in controls, suggesting substantial peripheral T-cell clonal expansion. Direct clustering with F measure revealed strong co-clustering of samples prepared in the same batch, which led to a batch-effect correction.

To demonstrate the VDJtools post-analysis software, TCR beta repertoires were profiled from the peripheral blood of 10 to 15 young patients with multiple sclerosis. The multiple sclerosis patients were children and adolescents ranging in age from roughly 6 to 15 years. Points on this clonotype: Its antigen specificity is not known. Base qualities are not recorded, but no much larger clone differs from it by a single base.

CDR1 and CDR2, looked up from the germline V gene, are LGHNA and YNFKEQ. V sheds 7 bases and J sheds 5 bases, leaving 23 bases between their ends. The cysteine opens and the phenylalanine closes a CDR3 of 16 amino acids. Only the CDR3 DNA stays, 48 bases, in frame from base 1. To prepare the library, PCR was applied. The reads were generated on an Illumina HiSeq 2500. To reduce PCR and sequencing biases, unique molecular identifiers were incorporated into the TCR beta cDNA libraries. Every 1 to 10 million input T cells yielded 500,000 or so cDNA molecules, meaning each molecule approximated one T cell. Patient libraries were prepared and sequenced with the same protocol used for the earlier healthy control dataset. Within a given batch, samples were prepared together, multiplexed and sequenced on the same HiSeq lane. Regarding the original processing steps: MIGEC was used to process the raw barcoded reads, and molecular identifier groups with only a single read were discarded before consensus assembly and CDR3 extraction. Clonotype tables were post-analysed with VDJtools, and diversity was normalized by down-sampling all datasets to the smallest sample size. To correct batch-related cross-sample contamination, repertoire overlap clustering matched CDR3 amino acid sequences but not nucleotide sequences. TCRdb passed the public sequencing reads through fastp at Q25 and MiXCR, retaining productive beta sequences. Rows with a matching CDR3 protein are joined into one entry that keeps the most common DNA and genes. The V and J calls shown here were made by TCRdb, not taken from the authors' results. Present in this sample are 450,000 to 700,000 distinct CDR3 sequences, roughly two fifths of which were seen just once. The ten largest clones represent around 1.7% of the sample.

This TCR was sampled from a girl between 10 and 17 years old with multiple sclerosis. Sequenced: blood. The chain employs TRBV4-2 and TRBJ1-1; TRBD1 is possibly the D segment (6 matching bases). The CDR3 reads CASIESVGGRGTEAFF. The bases are TGTGCCAGCATAGAATCTGTCGGGGGGCGAGGGACTGAAGCTTTCTTT.